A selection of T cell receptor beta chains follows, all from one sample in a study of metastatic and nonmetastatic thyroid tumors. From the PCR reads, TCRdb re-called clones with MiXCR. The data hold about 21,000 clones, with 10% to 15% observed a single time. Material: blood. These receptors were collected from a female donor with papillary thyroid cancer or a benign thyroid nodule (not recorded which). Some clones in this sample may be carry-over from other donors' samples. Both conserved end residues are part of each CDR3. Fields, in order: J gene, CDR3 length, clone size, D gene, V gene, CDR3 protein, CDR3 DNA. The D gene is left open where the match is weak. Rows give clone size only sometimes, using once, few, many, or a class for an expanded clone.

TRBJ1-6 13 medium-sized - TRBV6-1 CASSQGNNSPLHF TGTGCCAGCAGTCAGGGAAATAATTCACCCCTCCACTTT
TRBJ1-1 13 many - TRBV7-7 CASSYREDTEAFF TGTGCCAGCAGCTACAGGGAAGACACTGAAGCTTTCTTT
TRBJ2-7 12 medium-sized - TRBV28 CASSTGTYEQYF TGTGCCAGCAGTACAGGGACCTACGAGCAGTACTTC
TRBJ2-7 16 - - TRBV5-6 CASSLPAGKSSYEQYF TGTGCCAGCAGCCTACCAGCGGGCAAAAGCTCCTACGAGCAGTACTTC
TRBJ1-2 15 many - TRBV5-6 CASSLAPTASYGYTF TGTGCCAGCAGCTTAGCCCCGACGGCTAGTTATGGCTACACCTTC
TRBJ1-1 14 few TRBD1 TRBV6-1 CASAPGQGRTEAFF TGTGCCAGCGCCCCGGGACAGGGTAGGACTGAAGCTTTCTTT
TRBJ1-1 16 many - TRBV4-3 CASSQDLGVMNTEAFF TGCGCCAGCAGCCAAGATTTAGGGGTAATGAACACTGAAGCTTTCTTT
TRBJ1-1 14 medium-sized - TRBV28 CASSPTTQRTEAFF TGTGCCAGCAGCCCCACCACCCAAAGGACTGAAGCTTTCTTT
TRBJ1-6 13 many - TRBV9 CASSANSDSPLHF TGTGCCAGCAGCGCGAACAGTGATTCACCCCTCCACTTT
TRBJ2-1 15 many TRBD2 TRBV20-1 CSAPPSGGAPNEQFF TGCAGTGCTCCGCCTAGCGGGGGAGCGCCAAATGAGCAGTTCTTC
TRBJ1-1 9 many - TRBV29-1 CSVNTEAFF TGCAGCGTAAACACTGAAGCTTTCTTT
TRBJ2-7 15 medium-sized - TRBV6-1 CASSEDTPGPYEQYF TGTGCCAGCAGTGAAGACACACCGGGGCCCTACGAGCAGTACTTC
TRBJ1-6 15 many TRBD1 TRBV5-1 CASSSGQGNNSPLHF TGCGCCAGCAGCAGTGGACAGGGGAACAATTCACCCCTCCACTTT
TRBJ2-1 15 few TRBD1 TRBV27 CANSRQGRSYNEQFF TGTGCCAACAGTAGACAGGGGCGCTCCTACAATGAGCAGTTCTTC
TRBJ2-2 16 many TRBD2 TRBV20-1 CSAGTLAGGNTGELFF TGCAGTGCCGGAACTTTAGCGGGAGGTAACACCGGGGAGCTGTTTTTT
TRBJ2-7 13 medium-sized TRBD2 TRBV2 CASNSGLRLEQYF TGTGCCAGCAATTCGGGACTACGGTTAGAGCAGTACTTC
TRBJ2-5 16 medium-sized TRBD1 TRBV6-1 CASSAQAGTGGETQYF TGTGCCAGCAGTGCACAAGCCGGGACAGGGGGAGAGACCCAGTACTTC
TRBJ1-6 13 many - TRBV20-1 CSARTAFNSPLHF TGCAGTGCTAGAACAGCTTTTAATTCACCCCTCCACTTT
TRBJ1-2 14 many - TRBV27 CASSFGGIEKGYTF TGTGCCAGCAGTTTCGGGGGGATAGAAAAGGGCTACACCTTC
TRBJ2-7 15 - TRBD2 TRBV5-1 CASSPAGGPRDGQYF TGCGCCAGCAGCCCGGCGGGAGGACCCCGGGACGGGCAGTACTTC
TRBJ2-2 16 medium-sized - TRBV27 CASSFDSTTNTGELFF TGTGCCAGCAGTTTTGACAGCACCACAAACACCGGGGAGCTGTTTTTT
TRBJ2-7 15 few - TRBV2 CASIQRRAVSYEQYF TGTGCCAGCATCCAACGAAGGGCTGTTTCCTACGAGCAGTACTTC
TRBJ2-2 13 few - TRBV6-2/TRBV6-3 CASNVMLSGELFF TGTGCCAGCAACGTCATGTTGTCCGGGGAGCTGTTTTTT
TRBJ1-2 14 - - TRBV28 CASSIVRWNYGYTF TGTGCCAGCAGCATTGTCCGGTGGAACTATGGCTACACCTTC
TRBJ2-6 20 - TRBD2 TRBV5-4 CASSLEALAGGLLGANVLTF TGTGCCAGCAGCTTGGAAGCACTAGCGGGAGGTCTCTTAGGGGCCAACGTCCTGACTTTC
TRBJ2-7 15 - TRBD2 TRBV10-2 CASRGWASGSYEQYF TGCGCCAGCAGAGGGTGGGCTAGCGGGTCCTACGAGCAGTACTTC
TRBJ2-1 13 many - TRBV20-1 CSARETAYNEQFF TGCAGTGCTAGAGAGACAGCTTACAATGAGCAGTTCTTC
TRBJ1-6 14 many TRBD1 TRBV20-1 CSATGQGNNSPLHF TGCAGTGCCACTGGACAGGGTAACAATTCACCCCTCCACTTT
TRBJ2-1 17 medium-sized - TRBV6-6 CASSSNLANYRWNEQFF TGTGCCAGCAGTAGCAATCTAGCGAACTACAGGTGGAATGAGCAGTTCTTC
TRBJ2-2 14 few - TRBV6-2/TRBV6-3 CASSYLGVAGEMFF TGTGCCAGCAGTTACTTAGGGGTCGCCGGGGAGATGTTTTTT
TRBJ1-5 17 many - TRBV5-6 CASSLSGEELLGQPQHF TGTGCCAGCAGCTTGTCAGGGGAAGAGTTATTAGGTCAGCCCCAGCATTTT
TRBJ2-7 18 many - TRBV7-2 CASSPGWEQGFSSYEQYF TGTGCCAGCAGCCCTGGTTGGGAACAGGGATTTAGCTCCTACGAGCAGTACTTC
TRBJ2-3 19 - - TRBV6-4 CASSDSILPGAGCEDTQYF TGTGCCAGCAGTGACTCGATCCTCCCGGGGGCTGGGTGCGAAGATACGCAGTATTTT
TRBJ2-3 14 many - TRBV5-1 CASSWDFGTDTQYF TGCGCCAGCAGCTGGGACTTCGGCACAGATACGCAGTATTTT
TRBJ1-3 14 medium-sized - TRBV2 CASSRDLGGNTIYF TGTGCCAGCAGCCGGGACTTAGGAGGAAACACCATATATTTT
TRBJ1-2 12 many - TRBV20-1 CSAVGGSYGYTF TGCAGTGCTGTCGGGGGTTCCTATGGCTACACCTTC
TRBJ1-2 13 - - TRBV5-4 CASSFGPEYGYTF TGTGCCAGCAGCTTTGGCCCGGAATATGGCTACACCTTC
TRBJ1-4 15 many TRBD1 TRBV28 CASSSPGGANEKLFF TGTGCCAGCAGCTCTCCAGGGGGGGCTAATGAAAAACTGTTTTTT
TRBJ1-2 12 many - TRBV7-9 CASSLEGYGYTF TGTGCCAGCAGCTTAGAGGGCTATGGCTACACCTTC
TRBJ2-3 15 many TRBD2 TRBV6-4 CASSDRTSGTDTQYF TGTGCCAGCAGTGACAGGACTAGCGGCACAGATACGCAGTATTTT
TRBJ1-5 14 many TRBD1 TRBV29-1 CGATGDRGNQPQHF TGCGGGGCGACAGGGGATCGTGGCAATCAGCCCCAGCATTTT
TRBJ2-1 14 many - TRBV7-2 CASSPYNSYNEQFF TGTGCCAGCAGCCCGTACAACTCCTACAATGAGCAGTTCTTC
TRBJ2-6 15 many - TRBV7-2 CASSSSFSGANVLTF TGTGCCAGCAGCTCCAGTTTCTCTGGGGCCAACGTCCTGACTTTC
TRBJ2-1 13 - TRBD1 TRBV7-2 CASSAGQDIEQFF TGTGCCAGCAGCGCAGGACAGGACATAGAGCAGTTCTTC
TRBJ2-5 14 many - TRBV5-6 CASSLGPIRETQYF TGTGCCAGCAGCTTGGGTCCGATCAGGGAGACCCAGTACTTC
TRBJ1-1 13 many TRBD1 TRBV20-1 CSARVQGGTEAFF TGCAGTGCTAGAGTACAGGGGGGGACTGAAGCTTTCTTT
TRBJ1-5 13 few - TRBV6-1 CASSSGGGQPQHF TGTGCCAGCAGTTCGGGGGGCGGTCAGCCCCAGCATTTT
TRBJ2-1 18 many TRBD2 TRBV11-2 CASSRGTSGRRIGNEQFF TGTGCCAGCAGCCGGGGGACTAGCGGGAGAAGGATAGGGAATGAGCAGTTCTTC
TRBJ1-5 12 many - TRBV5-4 CASSTDAGTQHF TGTGCCAGCAGCACTGATGCGGGGACCCAGCATTTT
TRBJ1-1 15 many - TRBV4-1 CASSLPRRGNTEAFF TGCGCCAGCAGCCTCCCACGTCGGGGGAACACTGAAGCTTTCTTT
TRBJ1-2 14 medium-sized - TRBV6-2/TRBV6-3 CASSLIQGPYGYTF TGTGCCAGCAGTTTGATACAGGGACCATATGGCTACACCTTC
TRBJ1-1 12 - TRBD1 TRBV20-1 CSPQGAGTEAFF TGCAGTCCGCAGGGGGCCGGCACTGAAGCTTTCTTT
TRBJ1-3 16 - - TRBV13 CASSSLQLFSGNTIYF TGTGCCAGCAGCTCGTTACAGCTCTTCTCTGGAAACACCATATATTTT
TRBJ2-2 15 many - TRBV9 CASSPSGSPTGELFF TGTGCCAGCAGCCCAAGTGGCTCTCCCACCGGGGAGCTGTTTTTT
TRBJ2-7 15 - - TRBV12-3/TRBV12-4 CASSPLPGAAYEQYF TGTGCCAGCAGTCCCCTTCCAGGGGCGGCCTACGAGCAGTACTTC
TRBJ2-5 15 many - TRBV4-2 CASSQDRLMQETQYF TGTGCCAGCAGCCAAGACAGGCTGATGCAAGAGACCCAGTACTTC
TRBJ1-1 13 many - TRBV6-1 CASSVTLNTEAFF TGTGCCAGCAGTGTTACTTTGAACACTGAAGCTTTCTTT
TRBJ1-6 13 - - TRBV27 CASSSSGNSPLHF TGTGCCAGCAGTTCCTCAGGAAATTCACCCCTCCACTTT
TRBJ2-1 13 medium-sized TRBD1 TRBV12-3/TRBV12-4 CASSPDRGNEQFF TGTGCCAGCAGTCCGGACAGGGGGAATGAGCAGTTCTTC
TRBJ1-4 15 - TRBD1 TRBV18 CASSPRQGANEKLFF TGTGCCAGCTCACCACGTCAGGGGGCGAATGAAAAACTGTTTTTT